Each of the 16 T cell receptor beta chains below was sequenced from the same sample in a study of PD-L1 blockade in urothelial cancer. Documented time point: pretreatment peripheral blood. Assay used: immunoSEQ multiplex PCR; TCRdb lists only in-frame clones, some missing. This sample carries 50,000 to 55,000 clones, around four fifths of them seen once, and the ten largest clones take 1% to 1.5%. Specimen: PBMCs, collected around atezolizumab (anti-PD-L1) treatment. The receptors were gathered from a man aged 50 to 60 with urothelial cancer.

As DNA, the CDR3 is TGTGCCAGTAGGCGTGGGGGGGAAGAGACCCAGTACTTC. Protein sequence: CASRRGGEETQYF. This rearrangement joins TRBV19 to TRBJ2-5; 7 nucleotides match TRBD2. The CDR3 sequence is 13 residues long. V lost 6 bases and J lost 3; bases outside the gene matches: 4. Per the germline V gene, CDR1 is LNHDA and CDR2 is SQIVND (reference sequence).

J is TRBJ2-7 and V is TRBV28, with a weak D call TRBD2 (5 bases). Trimming removed 2 bases at V and 4 bases at J, with 9 bases between. CDR1 and CDR2 from the germline V gene are MDHEN and SYDVKM. CDR3 length: 13 amino acids. CDR3 bases: TGTGCCAGCAGTTTAACTAGTTTATACGAGCAGTACTTC. The encoded protein is CASSLTSLYEQYF.

The chain uses TRBV27 and TRBJ2-7; D is perhaps TRBD2 (5 bases). The CDR3 has 14 residues. Germline CDR1 reads MNHEY; CDR2 reads SMNVEV (reference sequence). Trimming pared 3 bases from V and 4 bases from J, leaving 13 bases between. CDR3 nucleotide sequence: TGTGCCAGCAGTTTGGCTAGCAGGACGTACGAGCAGTACTTC. Translation: CASSLASRTYEQYF.

The chain links TRBV14 to TRBJ2-7; 7 bases agree with TRBD1. CDR1 is SGHDN, CDR2 FVKESK, per germline. This CDR3 region has 13 residues. V shed 5 bases, J shed 3 bases, and the junction held 4 bases outside the gene matches. The chain's CDR3 is CASSFWDSYEQYF. As DNA, the CDR3 is TGTGCCAGCAGCTTCTGGGACAGCTACGAGCAGTACTTC.

This clone was observed a few times. The gene calls are TRBV4-3 and TRBJ1-2; D call uncertain. The CDR3 is 13 residues long. CDR1 is LGHNA, CDR2 YSLEER, per germline. Trimming pared 3 bases from V and 1 base from J, leaving 6 bases between. The CDR3 is CASSHAGNYGYTF. The CDR3 DNA follows: TGCGCCAGCAGCCACGCGGGTAACTATGGCTACACCTTC.

This clone was counted only a few times. The chain uses TRBV7-9 and TRBJ1-1, with a possible D match to TRBD1 (6 bases). This CDR3 has 14 residues. With 1 base removed from V and 6 bases from J, the gap between germline ends came to 12 bases. Germline V gives CDR1 SEHNR, CDR2 FQNEAQ (reference sequence). The CDR3: CASSLGSGASEAFF. For the CDR3, the DNA is TGTGCCAGCAGCTTAGGGTCAGGGGCCTCTGAAGCTTTCTTT.

In this sample, this clone turned up once. The chain carries TRBV5-1 and TRBJ2-3, with 10 bases matching TRBD2. With 3 bases clipped from V and 1 base from J, the junction kept 2 bases outside the gene matches. The germline CDR1 and CDR2 sequences are SGHRS and YFSETQ. CDR3 length: 15 residues. The CDR3 is CASSSGTSGTDTQYF. As DNA, the CDR3 is TGCGCCAGCAGCTCAGGGACTAGCGGCACAGATACGCAGTATTTT.

This rearrangement joins TRBV6-4 to TRBJ2-3; 12 bases fit TRBD2. The CDR3 has 16 amino acids. The V gene end was trimmed by 4 bases and the J gene end by 4 bases; junction bases not matched to a gene: 6. From germline, CDR1 is MRHNA and CDR2 SNTAGT. In nucleotides, the CDR3 is TGTGCCAGCAGTGCCGCACTAGCGGGGGGTTCAGATACGCAGTATTTT. It is translated as CASSAALAGGSDTQYF.

The V gene is TRBV6-5, the J gene TRBJ1-3; D uncertain. Germline assignment: CDR1 MNHEY and CDR2 SVGAGI. V lost 2 bases, J lost 0 bases, and 8 bases lay in between. This CDR3 is 15 amino acids long. The CDR3 protein is CASSYGLTSGNTIYF. The CDR3 coding sequence is TGTGCCAGCAGTTACGGCTTAACCTCTGGAAACACCATATATTTT.

In this sample, this clone is medium-sized (0.01 to 0.1%). The V gene is TRBV30, the J gene TRBJ1-6, with D possibly matching TRBD1 (5 bases). The V gene's germline CDR1 is GTSNPN and CDR2 SVGIG (reference sequence). V shed 5 bases and J shed 5 bases, with 10 bases lying between them. The CDR3 has 13 amino acids. The CDR3 sequence: CAWAGGDNSPLHF. In DNA form, the CDR3 reads TGTGCCTGGGCTGGGGGGGATAATTCACCCCTCCACTTT.

The rearrangement joins TRBV4-3 to TRBJ2-1, with TRBD2 identical over 9 bases. Germline V lookup: CDR1 LGHNA, CDR2 YSLEER. Unmatched junction bases numbered 6, after V lost 2 bases and J lost 1 base. This CDR3 spans 17 amino acids. The CDR3 DNA sequence: TGCGCCAGCAGCCAATTTTTTAGCGGGAGTTCCTACAATGAGCAGTTCTTC. Its translation: CASSQFFSGSSYNEQFF.

This clone was seen a single time. This rearrangement joins TRBV7-9 to TRBJ2-3, with TRBD2 matching 10 bases. J gave up 4 bases and V 5 bases, and 9 bases lay outside the gene matches. The CDR3 has 16 residues. CDR1 and CDR2 from the germline V gene are SEHNR and FQNEAQ (reference sequence). The CDR3 loop is CASSPGSGGAADTQYF. CDR3 in DNA: TGTGCCAGCAGCCCAGGGAGCGGGGGGGCTGCAGATACGCAGTATTTT.

This rearrangement joins TRBV4-1 to TRBJ1-2, with D perhaps matching TRBD1 (5 bases). CDR3 length equals 15 residues. Germline-derived CDR1 and CDR2 are MGHRA and YSYEKL. V lost 2 bases, J lost 8 bases, and 18 bases lay in between. Here the CDR3 reads CASSQLSWGRDGYTF. In DNA form, the CDR3 reads TGCGCCAGCAGCCAACTGTCATGGGGGAGGGACGGCTACACCTTC.

This chain uses TRBV7-2 with TRBJ2-5; maybe TRBD1 (5 bases). Trimming removed 4 bases at V and 14 bases at J, with 17 bases between. This CDR3 region has 12 residues. The V gene's germline CDR1 is SGHTA and CDR2 FQGNSA. CDR3 residues: CASSSPPGSRYF. As DNA, the CDR3 is TGTGCCAGCAGCTCGCCCCCAGGGTCCAGATACTTC.

The chain has TRBV5-4 and TRBJ2-5; 9 bases line up with TRBD2. The V segment lost 4 bases and the J segment 0 bases; nucleotides outside the gene matches: 10. This CDR3 contains 17 residues. CDR1 and CDR2 (germline): SGHNT, YYREEE (reference sequence). CDR3: CASSRPSSGIDQETQYF. The CDR3 DNA reads TGTGCCAGCAGCAGGCCCTCTAGCGGGATTGACCAAGAGACCCAGTACTTC.

This clone was seen a few times. CDR3 nucleotide sequence: TGTGCCAGTAGTATGAACCCAGGGCCGCCTTACGAGCAGTACTTC. Residues: CASSMNPGPPYEQYF. The rearrangement uses TRBV19 and TRBJ2-7, with TRBD1 as a possible D gene (5 bases). Germline V gene data show CDR1 as LNHDA and CDR2 as SQIVND (reference sequence). The V gene lost 3 bases and the J gene lost 4 bases, with 16 bases spanning the gap. The CDR3 loop spans 15 amino acids.